This T cell receptor (beta chain) was found in a study of blood T cell repertoires in COVID-19. Looking at the study overall: COVID-19 samples collected from the United States, Italy and Spain covered acute and convalescent phases.

Sequencing was performed with immunoSEQ multiplex PCR; in TCRdb, only in-frame clones are kept and a portion is missing. The sample shows over 300,000 clones, 89% of them seen only once. The sequenced sample consisted of peripheral blood. The TCR was taken from a man aged 40-49 years with acute or convalescent COVID-19.

The chain's CDR3 is CASVRGGLLAQFF. The CDR3, as DNA: TGTGCCAGCGTTCGCGGGGGGCTACTCGCGCAGTTCTTC. The chain employs TRBV7-9 and TRBJ2-1, with TRBD2 identical over 8 bases. The CDR3 spans 13 residues. Germline V CDR1 and CDR2: SEHNR, FQNEAQ (reference sequence). Trimming removed 8 bases from V and 12 bases from J; junction bases left unmatched: 12.